The 20 T cell receptor beta chains reported below all come from one sample, sequenced in a study of Graves' ophthalmopathy and Graves' hyperthyroidism. The authors amplified TCR beta CDR3 regions from RNA transcripts. The workflow started with a first-round RT-PCR run with HTBI primers and then moved on to a second-round multiplex PCR. TCRdb re-called the multiplex PCR reads with MiXCR, one entry per CDR3 protein. The data show some 520,000 distinct CDR3 sequences, approximately 15% seen once. The sequencing input was blood. All receptors come from a woman in her thirties with Graves' ophthalmopathy.

This clonotype has at least ten counts. The chain recombines TRBV2 with TRBJ1-1; 9 bases fit TRBD1. The CDR3 is made up of 14 amino acids. In germline, CDR1 is SNHLY, CDR2 FYNNEI. Trimming at V came to 7 bases and at J to 6 bases, leaving 9 bases not matched to a gene. CDR3 sequence reads: CASKLTGGSSEAFF. CDR3 sequence (DNA): TGTGCCAGCAAATTGACAGGGGGAAGCTCTGAAGCTTTCTTT.

This clonotype has just a few counts. Sequence at one end of the junction differs from germline and may be a read error. V is TRBV12-3 or TRBV12-4 and J is TRBJ1-1; D ambiguous. The CDR3 loop spans 15 amino acids. The CDR3 is CASSLPYSKNTEACF. The CDR3 DNA reads as TGTGCCAGCAGTCTCCCTTATTCAAAGAACACTGAAGCTTGCTTT.

V usage is TRBV6-1 and J usage is TRBJ1-1; D is uncertain. The CDR3 runs 16 residues. Trimming shortened V by 0 bases and J by 7 bases, and 18 bases separated the two germline ends. Germline V lookup: CDR1 MNHNS, CDR2 SASEGT. The DNA of the CDR3 is TGTGCCAGCAGTGAAGCGTTCGTCAGTCATGACATTGAAGCTTTCTTT. As protein: CASSEAFVSHDIEAFF.

The chain combines TRBV3-1 with TRBJ2-2, with 9 nucleotides matching TRBD2. This CDR3 has 19 residues. The germline V gene has CDR1 LGHDT and CDR2 YNNKEL (reference sequence). V lost 4 bases to trimming and J lost 5 bases; unmatched junction nucleotides: 17. The CDR3 here is CASSPSTPTSGRGTGELFF. DNA of the CDR3: TGTGCCAGCAGCCCCTCCACTCCCACTAGCGGGCGGGGGACCGGGGAGCTGTTTTTT.

This clonotype was recorded a few times. The chain employs TRBV5-1 and TRBJ1-6, with D hard to call. Germline values: CDR1 SGHRS, CDR2 YFSETQ. CDR3 length equals 16 residues. The ends were cut back, 0 bases at V and 10 bases at J, with 17 bases in the middle. The CDR3 loop reads CASSLVRPHQGSPLHF. CDR3 nucleotides: TGCGCCAGCAGCTTGGTCAGGCCCCATCAAGGCTCACCCCTCCACTTT. Variable domain in full (rest from reference TRBV5-1 and TRBJ1-6): KAGVTQTPRYLIKTRGQQVTLSCSPISGHRSVSWYQQTPGQGLQFLFEYFSETQRNKGNFPGRFSGRQFSNSRSEMNVSTLELGDSALYLCASSLVRPHQGSPLHFGNGTRLTVT.

This clonotype was observed many times. This chain joins TRBV5-1 and TRBJ2-5; D might be TRBD1 (6 bases). The CDR3 extends over 13 amino acids. Between the trimmed V and J ends, which lost 2 bases and 3 bases, there was a span of 8 bases. From germline, CDR1 is SGHRS and CDR2 YFSETQ. CDR3 sequence reads: CASSFRGKETQYF. The CDR3, as DNA: TGCGCCAGCAGCTTCAGGGGAAAAGAGACCCAGTACTTC.

The sample holds many counts of this clonotype. The chain joins TRBV27 to TRBJ1-5; the D is unclear. The germline V gene has CDR1 MNHEY and CDR2 SMNVEV (reference sequence). Trimming cost V 2 bases and J 1 base, with 9 bases left between them. This CDR3 has 15 amino acids. CDR3 bases: TGTGCCAGCAGTTTAATTCCTGGGAGCAATCAGCCCCAGCATTTT. Residues: CASSLIPGSNQPQHF.

This clonotype was counted many times. V gene TRBV7-9 combines with J gene TRBJ2-4, with D perhaps matching TRBD1 or TRBD2 (6 bases each). The CDR3 spans 15 residues. Germline V gene data show CDR1 as SEHNR and CDR2 as FQNEAQ (reference sequence). The V end lost 2 bases, the J end lost 8 bases, and 16 bases lay between the germline ends. CDR3 amino acids: CASSLKGGSGDIQYF. The CDR3 bases are TGTGCCAGCAGCTTAAAGGGGGGAAGCGGTGACATTCAGTACTTC.

This clonotype was counted ten times or more. The J gene is TRBJ1-2, the V gene TRBV9; D is uncertain. Germline V gene data show CDR1 as SGDLS and CDR2 as YYNGEE. This CDR3 has 15 residues. The V and J ends lost 0 bases and 3 bases respectively, with 12 bases between them. Here the CDR3 DNA reads TGTGCCAGCAGCGTAGTTGGAGGGCGGGACTATGGCTACACCTTC. Translation gives CASSVVGGRDYGYTF.

This clonotype appeared a few times. The chain joins TRBV27 to TRBJ2-4; no reliable D call. Trimming removed 4 bases from V and 0 bases from J, with 4 bases in between. Germline V gives CDR1 MNHEY, CDR2 SMNVEV (reference sequence). This CDR3 is built from 13 residues. As DNA, the CDR3 is TGTGCCAGCAGTTCCTTAGCCAAAAACATTCAGTACTTC. This sequence encodes CASSSLAKNIQYF.

This clonotype was seen ten or more times. J is TRBJ1-5 and V is TRBV12-3 or TRBV12-4, with D possibly matching TRBD1 (5 bases). The CDR3 extends over 14 amino acids. Trimming pared 6 bases from V and 3 bases from J, leaving 12 bases between. Here the CDR3 DNA reads TGTGCCAGCAGCCAGGGACGGATCAATCAGCCCCAGCATTTT. Amino acid sequence: CASSQGRINQPQHF.

This clonotype was picked up many times. The J gene is TRBJ2-5, the V gene TRBV12-3 or TRBV12-4; D not resolved. This CDR3 comprises 11 residues. V lost 5 bases to trimming and J lost 6 bases, with 7 bases between them. The CDR3 bases are TGTGCCAGCAGTACCCTAAAGACCCAGTACTTC. Encoded protein: CASSTLKTQYF.

This clonotype was seen many times. The chain links TRBV9 to TRBJ1-2, with D unresolved. The CDR3 sequence is 18 residues long. From germline, CDR1 is SGDLS and CDR2 YYNGEE. Deletions cut 2 bases from V and 4 bases from J, with 24 bases between. CDR3 DNA: TGTGCCAGCAGCGTCGCATCAGGAGAGATCCTGAGGCCCTATGGCTACACCTTC. Its protein is CASSVASGEILRPYGYTF.

In this sample, this clonotype turned up many times. The chain couples TRBV30 to TRBJ2-5, with a weak D call TRBD2 (6 bases). There are 13 residues in the CDR3. Germline V lookup: CDR1 GTSNPN, CDR2 SVGIG (reference sequence). V gave up 2 bases and J gave up 5 bases, with 12 bases separating them. Here the CDR3 DNA reads TGTGCCTGGAGTCGGCGGGACGCCGAGACCCAGTACTTC. This sequence encodes CAWSRRDAETQYF.

This clonotype was picked up many times. The chain is built from TRBV24-1 and TRBJ2-7; D gene uncertain. Germline V gives CDR1 KGHDR, CDR2 SFDVKD. The CDR3 is made up of 13 amino acids. Trimming removed 3 bases from V and 0 bases from J, with 5 bases in between. The CDR3 loop reads CATSDGLSYEQYF. CDR3 in DNA: TGTGCCACCAGTGATGGGCTCTCCTACGAGCAGTACTTC.

Note on this clonotype: A read error is possible here, since a much larger clone lies one base away. This chain uses TRBV7-3 with TRBJ2-7; 7 nucleotides agree with TRBD1. CDR3 length: 15 residues. Per germline, CDR1 SGHTA and CDR2 FQGTGA. Germline trimming cut 5 bases from V and 1 base from J; bases unmatched to any gene: 8. The CDR3 sequence: CASSVPDRESYEQYF. Here the CDR3 DNA reads TGTGCCAGCAGCGTACCCGACAGGGAGTCCTACGAGCAGTACTTC.

This chain joins TRBV10-3 and TRBJ1-1, with TRBD1 as a possible D gene (6 bases). Looked up from germline, CDR1 is ENHRY and CDR2 is SYGVKD. This CDR3 is 12 amino acids long. Deletions cut 3 bases from V and 7 bases from J, with 9 bases between. The CDR3 coding sequence is TGTGCCATCAGTGACGGCAGGGGTGAAGCTTTCTTT. It specifies CAISDGRGEAFF.

V gene TRBV12-3 or TRBV12-4 combines with J gene TRBJ2-5; D remains ambiguous. Trimming removed 4 bases at V and 2 bases at J, with 8 bases between. The CDR3 totals 13 residues. The CDR3 sequence: CASSWGTQETQYF. In DNA form, the CDR3 reads TGTGCCAGCAGTTGGGGAACACAAGAGACCCAGTACTTC.

In regard to this clonotype: A much larger clone differs by one base, so this may be a read error. The chain uses TRBV29-1 and TRBJ1-1; D gene unclear. Germline V lookup: CDR1 SQVTM, CDR2 ANQGSEA. The CDR3 totals 11 residues. The CDR3 here is CSVASSTEACF. DNA of the CDR3: TGCAGCGTTGCCTCCTCCACTGAAGCTTGCTTT.

This clonotype was detected ten times or more. The gene calls are TRBV20-1 and TRBJ2-2; D gene unclear. The length of the CDR3 is 14 residues. Germline CDR1 is DFQATT and CDR2 is SNEGSKA (reference sequence). V shed 3 bases and J shed 0 bases, with 8 bases lying between them. CDR3 DNA: TGCAGTGCTAGGCCTGACACGAACACCGGGGAGCTGTTTTTT. This gives the protein CSARPDTNTGELFF.